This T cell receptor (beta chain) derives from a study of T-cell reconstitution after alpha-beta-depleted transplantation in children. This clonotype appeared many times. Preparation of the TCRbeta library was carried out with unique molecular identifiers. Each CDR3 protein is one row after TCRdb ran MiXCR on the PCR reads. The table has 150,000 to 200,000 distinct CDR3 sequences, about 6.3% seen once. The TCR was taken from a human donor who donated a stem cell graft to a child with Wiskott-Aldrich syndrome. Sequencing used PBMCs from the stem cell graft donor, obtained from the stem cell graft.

Here the CDR3 DNA reads TGTGCCAGCAGTTACGGATGGACACAGGGCTCCTATAATTCACCCCTCCACTTT. This translates into CASSYGWTQGSYNSPLHF. V is TRBV6-5 and J is TRBJ1-6; TRBD1 might be the D (6 bases). Trimming left V 2 bases short and J 0 bases short, with 14 bases between. Germline lookup yields CDR1 MNHEY and CDR2 SVGAGI. CDR3 length: 18 residues.